This T cell receptor beta chain was recovered during a study of T cell responses to AZD1222 COVID-19 vaccine. Study-level background: Doses given second, at about 4 or about 12 weeks, were pooled.

General study results and limits: The donor cohort was predominantly white British with a female majority, and clonal diversity may have been underestimated. At baseline, just a handful of AZD1222 recipients tested seropositive. Breadth and depth of Spike-specific TCRs rose after two AZD1222 doses.

This table comes from immunoSEQ multiplex PCR, and its TCRdb copy is limited to in-frame clones, with some not included. The sample has around 170,000 clones, approximately 90% seen once. Details on this clone: Its target is unknown.

The specimen comprised peripheral blood, sampled on day 0 of AZD1222 vaccination. The origin of this receptor is an adult in good health.

CDR3 sequence (DNA): TGTGCCAGCAGTAAGTCTTCTAGCGGGAGAATGTACGAGCAGTACTTC. It encodes CASSKSSSGRMYEQYF. This sequence joins TRBV27 and TRBJ2-7, with TRBD2 matching over 10 bases. Looked up from germline, CDR1 is MNHEY and CDR2 is SMNVEV (reference sequence). J was trimmed by 4 bases and V by 5 bases; bases with no gene match: 11. CDR3 length: 16 amino acids.